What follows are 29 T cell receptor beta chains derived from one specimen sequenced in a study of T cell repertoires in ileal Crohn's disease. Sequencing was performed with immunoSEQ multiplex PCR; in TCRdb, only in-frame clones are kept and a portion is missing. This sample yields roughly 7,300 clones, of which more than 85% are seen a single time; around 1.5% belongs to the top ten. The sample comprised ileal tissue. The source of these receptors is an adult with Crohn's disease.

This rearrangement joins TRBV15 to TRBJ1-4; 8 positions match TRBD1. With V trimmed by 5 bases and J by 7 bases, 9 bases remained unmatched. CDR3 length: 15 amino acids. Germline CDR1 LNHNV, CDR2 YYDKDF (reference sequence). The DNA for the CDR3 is TGTGCCACCAGCCCCGGACAGGGTAGTAGTGAAAAACTGTTTTTT. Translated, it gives CATSPGQGSSEKLFF.

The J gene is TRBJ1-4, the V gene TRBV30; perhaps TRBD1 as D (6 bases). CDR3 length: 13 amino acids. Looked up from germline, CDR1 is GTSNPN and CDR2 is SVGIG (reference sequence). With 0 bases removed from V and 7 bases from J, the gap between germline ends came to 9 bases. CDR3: CAWSVRGAEKLFF. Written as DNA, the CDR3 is TGTGCCTGGAGTGTCAGGGGCGCTGAAAAACTGTTTTTT.

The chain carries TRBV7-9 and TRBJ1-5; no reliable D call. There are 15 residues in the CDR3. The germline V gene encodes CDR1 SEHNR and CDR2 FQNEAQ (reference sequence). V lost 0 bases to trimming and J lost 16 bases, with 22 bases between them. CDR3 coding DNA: TGTGCCAGCAGCTTAGCTTTCGCAGGTCCAGCCCCAATACATTTT. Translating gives CASSLAFAGPAPIHF.

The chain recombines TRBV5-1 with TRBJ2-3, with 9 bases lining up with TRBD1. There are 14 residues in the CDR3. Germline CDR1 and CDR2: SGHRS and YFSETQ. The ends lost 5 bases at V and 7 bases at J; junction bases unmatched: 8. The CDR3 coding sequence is TGCGCCAGCAGAACAGGGGGCGATGGGAATACGCAGTATTTT. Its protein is CASRTGGDGNTQYF.

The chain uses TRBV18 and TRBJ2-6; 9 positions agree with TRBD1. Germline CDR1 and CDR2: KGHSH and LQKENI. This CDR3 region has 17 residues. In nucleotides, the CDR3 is TGTGCGTGGGGCTCGGGACAGGGCTCCTCTGGGGCCAACGTCCTGACTTTC. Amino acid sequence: CAWGSGQGSSGANVLTF.

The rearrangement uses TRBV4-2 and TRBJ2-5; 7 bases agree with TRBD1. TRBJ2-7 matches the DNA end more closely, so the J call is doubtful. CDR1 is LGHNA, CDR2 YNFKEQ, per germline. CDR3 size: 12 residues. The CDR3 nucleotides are TGTGCCAGCAGCAGGGACAGCTACGAGCAGTACTTC. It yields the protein CASSRDSYEQYF.

The CDR3: CASSFLLDTEAFF. The CDR3 DNA sequence: TGCGCCAGCAGCTTCCTATTGGACACTGAAGCTTTCTTT. This chain joins TRBV5-1 and TRBJ1-1; D is undetermined. This CDR3 is 13 amino acids long. V lost 2 bases and J lost 3, with 8 bases in between. Looked up from germline, CDR1 is SGHRS and CDR2 is YFSETQ.

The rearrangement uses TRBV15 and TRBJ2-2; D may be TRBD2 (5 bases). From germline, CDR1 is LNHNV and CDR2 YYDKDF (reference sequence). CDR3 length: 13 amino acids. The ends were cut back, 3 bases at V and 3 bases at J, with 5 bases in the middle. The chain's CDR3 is CATSRRDTGELFF. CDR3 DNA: TGTGCCACCAGCAGGAGGGACACCGGGGAGCTGTTTTTT. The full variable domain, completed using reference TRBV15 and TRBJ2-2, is DAMVIQNPRYQVTQFGKPVTLSCSQTLNHNVMYWYQQKSSQAPKLLFHYYDKDFNNEADTPDNFQSRRPNTSFCFLDIRSPGLGDTAMYLCATSRRDTGELFFGEGSRLTVL.

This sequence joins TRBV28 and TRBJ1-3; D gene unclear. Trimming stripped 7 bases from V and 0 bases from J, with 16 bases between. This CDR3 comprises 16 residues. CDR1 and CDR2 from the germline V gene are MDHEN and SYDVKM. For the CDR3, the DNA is TGTGCCAGCACCCCTGGTGGGGAGTACTCTGGAAACACCATATATTTT. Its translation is CASTPGGEYSGNTIYF.

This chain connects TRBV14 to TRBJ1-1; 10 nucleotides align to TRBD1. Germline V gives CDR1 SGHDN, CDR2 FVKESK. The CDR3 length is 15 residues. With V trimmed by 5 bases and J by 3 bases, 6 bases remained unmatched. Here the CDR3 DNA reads TGTGCCAGCAGCTTACGGACAGGGGGTTACACTGAAGCTTTCTTT. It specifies CASSLRTGGYTEAFF.

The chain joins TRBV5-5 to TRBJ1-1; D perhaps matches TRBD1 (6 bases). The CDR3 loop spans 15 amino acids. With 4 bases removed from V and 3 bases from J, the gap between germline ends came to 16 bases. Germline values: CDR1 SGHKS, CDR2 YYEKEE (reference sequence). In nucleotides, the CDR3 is TGTGCCAGCAGCCTGCTAGGGGGGGGCGACACTGAAGCTTTCTTT. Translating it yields CASSLLGGGDTEAFF.

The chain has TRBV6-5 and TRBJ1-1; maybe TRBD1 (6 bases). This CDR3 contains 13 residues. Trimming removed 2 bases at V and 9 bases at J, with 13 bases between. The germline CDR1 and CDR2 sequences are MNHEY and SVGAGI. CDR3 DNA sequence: TGTGCCAGCAGTTACGGGAGAGGGGACAAAGCTTTCTTT. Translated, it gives CASSYGRGDKAFF.

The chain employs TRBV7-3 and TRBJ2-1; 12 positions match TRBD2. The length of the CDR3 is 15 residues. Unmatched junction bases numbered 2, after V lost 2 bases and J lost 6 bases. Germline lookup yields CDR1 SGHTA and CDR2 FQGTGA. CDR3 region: CASSLETSGSNEQFF. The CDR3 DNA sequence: TGTGCCAGCAGCTTAGAGACTAGCGGGAGCAATGAGCAGTTCTTC.

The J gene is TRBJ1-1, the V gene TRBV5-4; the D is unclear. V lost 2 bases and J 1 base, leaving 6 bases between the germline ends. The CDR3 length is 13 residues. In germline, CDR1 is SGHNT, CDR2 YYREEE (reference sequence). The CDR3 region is CASSFTPNTEAFF. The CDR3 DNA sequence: TGTGCCAGCAGCTTCACACCGAACACTGAAGCTTTCTTT.

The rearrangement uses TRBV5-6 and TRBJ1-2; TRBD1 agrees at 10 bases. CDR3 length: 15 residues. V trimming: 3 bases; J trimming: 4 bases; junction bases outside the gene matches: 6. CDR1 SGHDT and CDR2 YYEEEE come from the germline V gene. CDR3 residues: CASSWGDRGLYGYTF. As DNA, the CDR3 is TGTGCCAGCAGCTGGGGCGACAGGGGGCTCTATGGCTACACCTTC.

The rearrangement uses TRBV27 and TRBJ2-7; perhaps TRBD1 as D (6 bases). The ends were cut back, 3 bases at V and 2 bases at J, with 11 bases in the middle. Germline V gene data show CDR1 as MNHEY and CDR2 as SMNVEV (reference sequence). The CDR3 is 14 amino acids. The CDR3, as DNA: TGTGCCAGCAGTTTCAACAGGGAAGCCTACGAGCAGTACTTC. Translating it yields CASSFNREAYEQYF.

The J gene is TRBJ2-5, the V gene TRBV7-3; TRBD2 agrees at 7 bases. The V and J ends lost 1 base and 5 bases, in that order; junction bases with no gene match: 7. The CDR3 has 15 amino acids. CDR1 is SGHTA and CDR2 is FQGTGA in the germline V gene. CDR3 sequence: CASSLIRAGEETQYF. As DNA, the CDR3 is TGTGCCAGCAGCTTAATTAGGGCGGGGGAGGAGACCCAGTACTTC.

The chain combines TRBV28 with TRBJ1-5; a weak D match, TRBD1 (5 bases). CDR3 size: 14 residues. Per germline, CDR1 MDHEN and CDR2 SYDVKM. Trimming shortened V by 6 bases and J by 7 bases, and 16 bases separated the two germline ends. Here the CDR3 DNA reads TGTGCCAGCAGGGCGCCAGGGACTGCCCAGCCCCAGCATTTT. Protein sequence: CASRAPGTAQPQHF.

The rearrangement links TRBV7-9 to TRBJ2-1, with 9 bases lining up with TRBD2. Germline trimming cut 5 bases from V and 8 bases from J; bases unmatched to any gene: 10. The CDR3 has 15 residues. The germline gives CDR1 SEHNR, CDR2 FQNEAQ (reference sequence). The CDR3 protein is CASSQKPGLAYEQFF. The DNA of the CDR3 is TGTGCCAGCAGCCAAAAACCGGGACTAGCCTATGAGCAGTTCTTC.

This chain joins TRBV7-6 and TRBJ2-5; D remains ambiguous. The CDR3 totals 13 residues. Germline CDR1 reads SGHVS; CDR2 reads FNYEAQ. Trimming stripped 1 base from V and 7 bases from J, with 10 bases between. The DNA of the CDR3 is TGTGCCAGCAGCTTAGGCGGTAGTGGGACCCAGTACTTC. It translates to CASSLGGSGTQYF.

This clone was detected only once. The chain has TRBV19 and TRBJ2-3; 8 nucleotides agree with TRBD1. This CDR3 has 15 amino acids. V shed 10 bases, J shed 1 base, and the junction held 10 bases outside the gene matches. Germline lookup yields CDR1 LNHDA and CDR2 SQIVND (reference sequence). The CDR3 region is CATSIQGVGTDTQYF. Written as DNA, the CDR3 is TGTGCCACCTCTATACAGGGGGTCGGCACAGATACGCAGTATTTT.

The CDR3 reads CASSLGQPGTYEQYF. DNA for the CDR3: TGTGCCAGCAGCTTAGGACAGCCCGGCACCTACGAGCAGTACTTC. The chain is built from TRBV11-2 and TRBJ2-7; tentative D call: TRBD1 (5 bases). V lost 1 base, J lost 2 bases, and 12 bases lay in between. Germline assignment: CDR1 SGHAT and CDR2 FQNNGV. This CDR3 comprises 15 residues.

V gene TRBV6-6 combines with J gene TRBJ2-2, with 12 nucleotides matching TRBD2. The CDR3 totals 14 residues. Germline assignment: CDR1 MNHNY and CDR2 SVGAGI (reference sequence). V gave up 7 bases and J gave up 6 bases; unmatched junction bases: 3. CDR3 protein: CASMASGRAGELFF. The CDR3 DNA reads TGTGCCAGCATGGCTAGCGGGAGGGCCGGGGAGCTGTTTTTT.

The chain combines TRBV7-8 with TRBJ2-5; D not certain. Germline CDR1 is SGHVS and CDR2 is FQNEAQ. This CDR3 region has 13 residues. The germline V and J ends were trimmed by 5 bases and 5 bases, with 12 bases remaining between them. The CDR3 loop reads CASSRPGWETQYF. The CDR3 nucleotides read TGTGCCAGCAGCCGACCGGGTTGGGAGACCCAGTACTTC. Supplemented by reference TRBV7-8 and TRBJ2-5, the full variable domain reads GAGVSQSPRYKVAKRGQDVALRCDPISGHVSLFWYQQALGQGPEFLTYFQNEAQLDKSGLPSDRFFAERPEGSVSTLKIQRTQQEDSAVYLCASSRPGWETQYFGPGTRLLVL.

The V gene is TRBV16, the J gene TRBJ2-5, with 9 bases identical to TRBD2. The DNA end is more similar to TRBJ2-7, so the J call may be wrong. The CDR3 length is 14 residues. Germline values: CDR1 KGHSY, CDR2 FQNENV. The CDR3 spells CASSPRGGSYEQYF. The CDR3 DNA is TGTGCCAGCAGCCCGCGGGGGGGTTCCTACGAGCAGTACTTC.

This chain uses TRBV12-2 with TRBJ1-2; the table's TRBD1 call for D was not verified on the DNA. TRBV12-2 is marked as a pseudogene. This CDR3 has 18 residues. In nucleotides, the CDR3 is TGTGCAAGTCGCTTAGCGCTTTCCAGGTCCTCGGTCTGGCATGGCTACACCTTC. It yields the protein CASRLALSRSSVWHGYTF.

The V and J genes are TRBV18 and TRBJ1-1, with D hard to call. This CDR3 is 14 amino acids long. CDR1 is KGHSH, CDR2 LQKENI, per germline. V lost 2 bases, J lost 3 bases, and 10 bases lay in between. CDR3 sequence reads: CASSPIGEDTEAFF. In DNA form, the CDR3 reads TGTGCCAGCTCACCAATTGGGGAGGACACTGAAGCTTTCTTT.

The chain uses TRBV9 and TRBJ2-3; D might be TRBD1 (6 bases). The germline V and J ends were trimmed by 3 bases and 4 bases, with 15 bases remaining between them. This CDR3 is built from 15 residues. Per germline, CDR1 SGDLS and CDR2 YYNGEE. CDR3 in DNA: TGTGCCAGCAGCGACTCGGGGACACCTCCAGATACGCAGTATTTT. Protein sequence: CASSDSGTPPDTQYF.

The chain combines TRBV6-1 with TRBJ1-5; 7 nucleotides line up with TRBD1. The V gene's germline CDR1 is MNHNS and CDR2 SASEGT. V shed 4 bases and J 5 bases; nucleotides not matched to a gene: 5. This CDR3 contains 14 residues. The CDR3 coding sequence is TGTGCCAGCAGTGGAGTCGACAGGGATCAGCCCCAGCATTTT. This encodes CASSGVDRDQPQHF.